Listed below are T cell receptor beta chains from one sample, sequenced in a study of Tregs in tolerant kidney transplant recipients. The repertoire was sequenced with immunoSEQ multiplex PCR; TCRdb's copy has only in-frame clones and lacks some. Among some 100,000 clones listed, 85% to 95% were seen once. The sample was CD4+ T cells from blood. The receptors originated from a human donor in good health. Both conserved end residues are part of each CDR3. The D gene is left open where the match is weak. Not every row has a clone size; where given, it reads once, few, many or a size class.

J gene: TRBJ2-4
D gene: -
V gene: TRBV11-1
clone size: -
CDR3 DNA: TGTGCCAGCAGCTTAGCGCGAACAGGGTTAAAAAACATTCAGTACTTC
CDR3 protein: CASSLARTGLKNIQYF

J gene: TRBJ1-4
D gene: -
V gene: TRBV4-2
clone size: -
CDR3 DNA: TGTGCCAGCAGTCCGGACCGCGCCGGGGAAAAACTGTTTTTT
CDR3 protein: CASSPDRAGEKLFF

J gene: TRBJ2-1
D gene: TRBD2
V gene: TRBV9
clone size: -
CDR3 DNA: TGTGCCAGCAGCGTCGGACTAGCGGGGGGGACCTACAATGAGCAGTTCTTC
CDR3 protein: CASSVGLAGGTYNEQFF

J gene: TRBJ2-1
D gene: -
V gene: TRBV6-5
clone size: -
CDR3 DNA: TGTGCCAGCAGTTACGAACAGTTCTACAATGAGCAGTTCTTC
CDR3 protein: CASSYEQFYNEQFF

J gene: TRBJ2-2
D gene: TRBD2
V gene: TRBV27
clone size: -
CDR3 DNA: TGTGCCAGCAGTTTATGGCTAGCGGGATATGCCGGGGAGCTGTTTTTT
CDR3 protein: CASSLWLAGYAGELFF

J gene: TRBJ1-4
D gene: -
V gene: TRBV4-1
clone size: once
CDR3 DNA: TGCGCCAGCAGCCAAGATGGGACGGATGAAAAACTGTTTTTT
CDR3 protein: CASSQDGTDEKLFF

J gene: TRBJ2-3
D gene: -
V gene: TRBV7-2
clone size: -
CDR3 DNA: TGTGCCAGCAGCTATCCAGGGGGGCCCACAGATACGCAGTATTTT
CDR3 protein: CASSYPGGPTDTQYF

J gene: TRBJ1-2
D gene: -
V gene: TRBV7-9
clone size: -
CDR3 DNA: TGTGCCAGCGCCCCAGGGGACTATGGCTACACCTTC
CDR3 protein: CASAPGDYGYTF

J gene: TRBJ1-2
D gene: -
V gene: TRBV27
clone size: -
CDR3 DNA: TGTGCCAGCAGATACAACCTCGATGGGGGCTACACCTTC
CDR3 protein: CASRYNLDGGYTF

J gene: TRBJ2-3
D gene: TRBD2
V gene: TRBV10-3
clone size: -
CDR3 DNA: TGTGCCATCAGTGAGTCGAAGCGGGGGGGCACAGATACGCAGTATTTT
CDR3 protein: CAISESKRGGTDTQYF

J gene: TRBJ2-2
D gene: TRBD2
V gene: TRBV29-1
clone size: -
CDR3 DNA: TGCAGCGTTGCAGCGGGGGCTAACACCGGGGAGCTGTTTTTT
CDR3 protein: CSVAAGANTGELFF

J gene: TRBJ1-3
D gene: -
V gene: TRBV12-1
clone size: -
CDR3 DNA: TGTGCCAGCAGCTTTGGGGACCCTGGAAACACCATATATTTT
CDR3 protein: CASSFGDPGNTIYF

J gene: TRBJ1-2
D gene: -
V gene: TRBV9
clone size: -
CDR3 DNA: TGTGCCAGCAGCGTAGGGGACACAGCCTATGGCTACACCTTC
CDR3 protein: CASSVGDTAYGYTF

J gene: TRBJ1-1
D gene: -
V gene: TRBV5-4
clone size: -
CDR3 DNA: TGTGCCAGCAGCTTGGACAGGGTGGGGACTGAAGCTTTCTTT
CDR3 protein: CASSLDRVGTEAFF

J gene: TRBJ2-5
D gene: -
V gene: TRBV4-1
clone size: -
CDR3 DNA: TGCGCCAGCAGCCAAGCGAGCCCCAAAGAGACCCAGTACTTC
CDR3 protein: CASSQASPKETQYF

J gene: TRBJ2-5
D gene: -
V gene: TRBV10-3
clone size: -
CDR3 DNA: TGTGCCATCAGTGAGTCGCCGGCCCGGGCGGTCCAAGAGACCCAGTACTTC
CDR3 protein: CAISESPARAVQETQYF

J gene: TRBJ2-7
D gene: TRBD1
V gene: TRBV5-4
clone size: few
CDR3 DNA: TGTGCCAGCAGCTTGGATCAATTTGGGGACAGGGGAGAGGAGTACTTC
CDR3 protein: CASSLDQFGDRGEEYF

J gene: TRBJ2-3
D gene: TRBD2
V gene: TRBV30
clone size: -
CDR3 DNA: TGTGCCGCGAGCGGGAGCAGCACAGATACGCAGTATTTT
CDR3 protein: CAASGSSTDTQYF

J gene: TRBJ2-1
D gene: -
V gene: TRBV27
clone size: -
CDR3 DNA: TGTGCCAGCAGTACGACAGACCGTCCCTACAATGAGCAGTTCTTC
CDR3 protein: CASSTTDRPYNEQFF

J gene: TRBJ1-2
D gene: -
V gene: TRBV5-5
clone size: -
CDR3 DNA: TGTGCCAGCAGCCGATCTCAGGATCCCTATGGCTACACCTTC
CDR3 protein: CASSRSQDPYGYTF

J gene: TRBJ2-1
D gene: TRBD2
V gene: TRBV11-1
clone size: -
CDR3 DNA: TGTGCCAGCAGCTTTGGTCCTAGCGGGCCACGGAATGAGCAGTTCTTC
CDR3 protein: CASSFGPSGPRNEQFF

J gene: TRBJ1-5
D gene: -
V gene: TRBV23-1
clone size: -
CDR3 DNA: TGCGCCAGCAACCACAGGAGAGATAGCAATCAGCCCCAGCATTTT
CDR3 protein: CASNHRRDSNQPQHF

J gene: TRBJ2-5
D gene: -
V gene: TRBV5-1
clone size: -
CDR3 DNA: TGCGCCAGCAGCTTGGGGCAGGCCCAAGAGACCCAGTACTTC
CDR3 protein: CASSLGQAQETQYF

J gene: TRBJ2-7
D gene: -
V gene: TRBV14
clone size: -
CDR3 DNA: TGTGCCAGCAGCCAAGGGAACAGCCGCGAGCAGTACTTC
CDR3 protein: CASSQGNSREQYF

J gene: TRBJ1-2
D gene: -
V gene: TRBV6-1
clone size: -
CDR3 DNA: TGTGCCAGCAGTGACCGATATGGCTACACCTTC
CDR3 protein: CASSDRYGYTF

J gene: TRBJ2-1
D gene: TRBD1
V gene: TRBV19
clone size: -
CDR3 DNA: TGTGCCAGTAGTACCCTGGACAGGGGCTCCTACAATGAGCAGTTCTTC
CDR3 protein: CASSTLDRGSYNEQFF

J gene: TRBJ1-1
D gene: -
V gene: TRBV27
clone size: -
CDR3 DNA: TGTGCCAGCAGTTTATGGGGTCCGGACACTGAAGCTTTCTTT
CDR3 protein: CASSLWGPDTEAFF

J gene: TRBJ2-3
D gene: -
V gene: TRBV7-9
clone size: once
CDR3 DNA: TGTGCCAGCAGCCTAGGACGAGCCACAGATACGCAGTATTTT
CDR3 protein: CASSLGRATDTQYF